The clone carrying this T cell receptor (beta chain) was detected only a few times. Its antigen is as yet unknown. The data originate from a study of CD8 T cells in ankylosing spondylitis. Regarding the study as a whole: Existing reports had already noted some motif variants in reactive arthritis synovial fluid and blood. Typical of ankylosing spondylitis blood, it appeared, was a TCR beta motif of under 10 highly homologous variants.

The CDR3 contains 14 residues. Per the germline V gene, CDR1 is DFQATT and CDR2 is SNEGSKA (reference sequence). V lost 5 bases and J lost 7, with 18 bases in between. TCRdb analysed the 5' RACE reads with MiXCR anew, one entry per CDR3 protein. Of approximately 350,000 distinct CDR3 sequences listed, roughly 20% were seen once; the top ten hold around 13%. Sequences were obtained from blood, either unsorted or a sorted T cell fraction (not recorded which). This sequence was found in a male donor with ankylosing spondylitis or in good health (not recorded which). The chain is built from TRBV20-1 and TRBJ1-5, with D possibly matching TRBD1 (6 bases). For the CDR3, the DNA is TGCAGTGCTGGCCCAACAGGGCAGGGACAGCCCCAGCATTTT. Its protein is CSAGPTGQGQPQHF.